This is a list of T cell receptor beta chains from one sample in a study of CD8+ T cells in alopecia areata. Sequencing used immunoSEQ multiplex PCR; TCRdb keeps in-frame clones, though not all of them. The sample includes 190,000 or so clones, roughly 50% of them seen just once. Sequenced here: CD8+ T cells sorted from blood, sampled at week 24, from a patient treated with tofacitinib. The receptors derive from a human donor with alopecia areata. Each CDR3 is given with its conserved first and last residue. D genes are given only for firm matches.

D gene,J gene,V gene,CDR3 DNA,CDR3 protein
.,TRBJ1-2,TRBV2,TGTGCCAGCAGTGAAGGGACAGCTTGGGGCTACACCTTC,CASSEGTAWGYTF
TRBD2,TRBJ2-2,TRBV29-1,TGCAGCGTTGAAGATCCGGAGACTAGCGGGGACCCCGGGGAGCTGTTTTTT,CSVEDPETSGDPGELFF
TRBD1,TRBJ2-7,TRBV4-2,TGTGCCAGCAGCCTGCCTCTAAACAGGGGGCTTTCCTACGAGCAGTACTTC,CASSLPLNRGLSYEQYF
.,TRBJ2-6,TRBV7-2,TGTGCCAGCAGCTTAAACTATATCCTATCTGGGGCCAACGTCCTGACTTTC,CASSLNYILSGANVLTF
.,TRBJ2-5,TRBV27,TGTGCCAGCAGTTTATCCTTGGGGCCTACCCCAGAGACCCAGTACTTC,CASSLSLGPTPETQYF
TRBD2,TRBJ2-1,TRBV4-1,TGCGCCAGCAGCACCCGGGGGGGCTCCTACAATGAGCAGTTCTTC,CASSTRGGSYNEQFF
.,TRBJ1-1,TRBV27,TGTGCCAGCAGAGAGAACACTGAAGCTTTCTTT,CASRENTEAFF
.,TRBJ1-6,TRBV30,TGTGCCTGGAGTATGGGGCTTAGCTCCTATAATTCACCCCTCCACTTT,CAWSMGLSSYNSPLHF
.,TRBJ2-1,TRBV7-2,TGTGCCAGCAGCTTAATCGGGATTGGTGGGGGGGCCGTTGAGCAGTTCTTC,CASSLIGIGGGAVEQFF
TRBD1,TRBJ2-7,TRBV15,TGTGCCACCAGCAGAGGCTCCGGGACAGGGTCATACGAGCAGTACTTC,CATSRGSGTGSYEQYF
.,TRBJ1-4,TRBV7-9,TGTGCCAGCAGCATAGTGATAGGCTCGAATGAAAAACTGTTTTTT,CASSIVIGSNEKLFF